This T cell receptor (beta chain) was profiled in a study of blood T cell repertoires in COVID-19 (TCRdb year 2020). Regarding the complete study: Samples from collaborators originated in the United States, Italy and Spain and spanned both the acute and convalescent phases of COVID-19. The material from the prospective study consisted of cDNA or gDNA derived from T cells, B-cell-depleted T cells, or PBMCs. Nearly every sample came with metadata listing a de-identified subject ID, COVID-19 status, age in years and sex. Samples were obtained from the ongoing ImmuneRACE study (first 160 participants) and from over 1,000 subjects provided by 6 global collaborators. The dataset comprised deeply sampled blood TCRbeta repertoires from subjects exposed to, actively infected with, or recovered from COVID-19. A freely available public database, intended as a resource for researchers studying the immune response to SARS-CoV-2, is where the repertoires were released. Where available, HLA class I and class II types were taken from metadata supplied by the sample provider and were not determined by assay-based typing.

Whole blood was collected in K2EDTA tubes by collaborating institutions according to the institutions' own protocols. For TCRbeta analysis, collaborators shipped samples in one of three forms: frozen whole blood, isolated PBMCs, or DNA extracted from either of those sample types. Beyond this particular receptor, the publication reports: The quantity of clinical and demographic metadata differed by source and by participant and was supplied without curation.

In regard to this clone: What antigen it recognizes has not been identified. Base qualities are missing; no much larger clone stands one base away.

TCRbeta CDR3 regions were amplified from genomic DNA using the immunoSEQ Assay, a bias-controlled multiplex PCR. The published analysis was carried out like this. The number of nucleated cells in each sample was estimated by amplification of reference gene primers within the assay. Sequence reads were collapsed and filtered to measure the absolute abundance of every unique TCRbeta CDR3 rearrangement. For each sample, productive Simpson clonality was calculated by taking the square root of Simpson's diversity index across productive rearrangements. This immuneACCESS table, as held by TCRdb, lists in-frame sequences with V and J called but not all clones. Of the missing ones, under half trace to an unresolved V gene in checked studies; the others have no known cause. V and J calls and clone size follow that table, whereas D and trimming were derived from the DNA. This sample has roughly 190,000 clones in its table, and approximately 79% of those were observed once. The ten largest clones take up around 15% of the sample.

From the cysteine up to the phenylalanine, the CDR3 has a length of 18 residues. Only the CDR3 DNA stays, 54 bases, in frame from base 1. The origin of this receptor is a man younger than 45 with active or convalescent COVID-19. Sequencing used peripheral blood. The rearranged segments are TRBV12-1 and TRBJ1-5; TRBD1 is taken as the D call from the table, unchecked against the DNA. TRBV12-1 is shown as a pseudogene. The CDR3 protein sequence reads: CASSFAWQGNASNQPQHF. The DNA sequence follows: TGTGCCAGCAGCTTTGCATGGCAGGGGAACGCTAGCAATCAGCCCCAGCATTTT.